This TCR beta chain was observed in a study of cytomegalovirus exposure and HLA in healthy donors. The wider study: In a later analysis, the approximately 120 validation repertoires were reported to have used the same platform as the 650 to 800 first-cohort repertoires. Study-level points and caveats: The study labeled under 200 TCR beta chains cytomegalovirus-associated.

Clones were read by immunoSEQ multiplex PCR, and TCRdb kept only the in-frame ones, dropping some. This table has over 250,000 clones, 80% to 90% appearing once. On this clone itself: The antigen is not known.

V shed 2 bases and J 3 bases; nucleotides not matched to a gene: 5. This CDR3 comprises 14 residues. Germline V lookup: CDR1 SGDLS, CDR2 YYNGEE. The rearrangement joins TRBV9 to TRBJ2-7, with 7 bases matching TRBD1. The receptor's source is a woman younger than 35 in good health and CMV-seronegative. The sequencing sample was made of PBMCs. CDR3 loop: CASSVGQNNYEQYF. The CDR3, as DNA: TGTGCCAGCAGCGTGGGACAGAATAACTACGAGCAGTACTTC.